This entry is about one T cell receptor (beta chain). Repertoires were generated with immunoSEQ multiplex PCR, while TCRdb's copy carries only in-frame clones and drops some. The table includes 200,000 to 250,000 clones, about 90% detected once. This entry belongs to a study of cytomegalovirus exposure and HLA in healthy donors. Looked up from germline, CDR1 is GTSNPN and CDR2 is SVGIG (reference sequence). V trimming: 0 bases; J trimming: 3 bases; junction bases outside the gene matches: 5. The CDR3 consists of 15 residues. This TCR came from a man aged 18-30 years in good health and CMV-seropositive. The sample comprised PBMCs. The chain combines TRBV30 with TRBJ1-2; 9 bases are shared with TRBD1. This chain's CDR3 is CAWSVLGTGYYGYTF. In DNA, the CDR3 is TGTGCCTGGAGTGTACTAGGGACAGGGTACTATGGCTACACCTTC. Variable domain in full (rest from reference TRBV30 and TRBJ1-2): SQTIHQWPATLVQPVGSPLSLECTVEGTSNPNLYWYRQAAGRGLQLLFYSVGIGQISSEVPQNLSASRPQDRQFILSSKKLLLSDSGFYLCAWSVLGTGYYGYTFGSGTRLTVV.